This TCR beta chain came from a study of spatial heterogeneity in lung cancer. At the level of the study: Raw reads contained each unique TCR and UMI combination more than ten times on average.

Sample time point: sample taken at primary tumor resection. The input material, whole RNA from tumor, nontumor lung or frozen PBMC, was sequenced unsorted. This clonotype is categorized as medium-sized. The library was built for alpha chains, so this beta chain is an off-target read and its size means little. The CDR3 loop spans 14 amino acids. Unmatched junction bases numbered 13, after V lost 5 bases and J lost 9 bases. Germline CDR1 and CDR2: MNHEY and SMNVEV (reference sequence). TCR cDNA molecules were tagged individually, and each one carried a unique molecular identifier. TCRdb reprocessed the 5' RACE reads via MiXCR and lists one record per CDR3 protein. The table shows fewer than 900 distinct CDR3 sequences, with roughly a quarter occurring only once.

The V call is TRBV27, the J call TRBJ2-7; 7 nucleotides align to TRBD1. The TCR sequence derives from a male donor with early-stage non-small cell lung cancer. The sample here was normal lung tissue next to the tumor, taken at surgery. This chain's CDR3 is CASSEQGPRVPQYF. CDR3 coding DNA: TGTGCCAGCAGTGAACAGGGGCCCAGGGTTCCGCAGTACTTC.